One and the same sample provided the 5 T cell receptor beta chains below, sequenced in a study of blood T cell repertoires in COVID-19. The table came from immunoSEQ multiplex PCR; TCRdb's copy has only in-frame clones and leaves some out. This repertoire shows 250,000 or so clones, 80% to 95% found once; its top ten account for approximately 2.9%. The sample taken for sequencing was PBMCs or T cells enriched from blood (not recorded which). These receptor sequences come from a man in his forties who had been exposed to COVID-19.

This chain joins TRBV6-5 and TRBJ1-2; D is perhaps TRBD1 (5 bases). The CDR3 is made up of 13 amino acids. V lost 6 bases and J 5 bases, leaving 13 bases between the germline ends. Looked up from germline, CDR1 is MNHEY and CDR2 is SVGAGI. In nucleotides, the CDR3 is TGTGCCAGCAGGGGCTCGGGGGGGTATGGCTACACCTTC. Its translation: CASRGSGGYGYTF.

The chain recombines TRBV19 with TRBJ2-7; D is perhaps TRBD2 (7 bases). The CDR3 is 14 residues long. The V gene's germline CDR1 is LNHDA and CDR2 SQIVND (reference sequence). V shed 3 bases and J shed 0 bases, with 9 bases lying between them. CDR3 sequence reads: CASSMRGGSYEQYF. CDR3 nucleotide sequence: TGTGCCAGTAGTATGAGGGGGGGCTCCTACGAGCAGTACTTC.

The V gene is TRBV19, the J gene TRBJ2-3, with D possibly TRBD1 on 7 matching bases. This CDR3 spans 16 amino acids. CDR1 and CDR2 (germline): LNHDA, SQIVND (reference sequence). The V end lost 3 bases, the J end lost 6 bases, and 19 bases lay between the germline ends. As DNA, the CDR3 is TGTGCCAGTAGTATTGATCAGGGGGGAGGTTTGGATACGCAGTATTTT. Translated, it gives CASSIDQGGGLDTQYF.

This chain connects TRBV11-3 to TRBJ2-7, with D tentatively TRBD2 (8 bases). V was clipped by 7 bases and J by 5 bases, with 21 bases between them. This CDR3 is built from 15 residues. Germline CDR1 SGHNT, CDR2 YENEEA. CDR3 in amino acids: CASTLSTGGGHEQYF. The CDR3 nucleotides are TGTGCCAGCACCCTTAGTACGGGAGGGGGCCACGAGCAGTACTTC.

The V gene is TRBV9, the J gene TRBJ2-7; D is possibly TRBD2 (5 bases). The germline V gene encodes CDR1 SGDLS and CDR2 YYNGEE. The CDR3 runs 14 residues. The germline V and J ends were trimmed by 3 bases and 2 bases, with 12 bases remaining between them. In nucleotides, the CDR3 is TGTGCCAGCAGCGCATCGGGAAACACCTACGAGCAGTACTTC. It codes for CASSASGNTYEQYF.